One and the same sample provided the 16 T cell receptor beta chains below, sequenced in a study of a mutant IDH1 vaccine in newly diagnosed glioma. Time point specified: week 11, during vaccination. The content of each vaccine dose was 300 ug of mutant IDH1 20-mer peptide, and topical imiquimod accompanied it. TCRdb keeps only in-frame clones here, not all; method: immunoSEQ multiplex PCR. The profile shows some 60,000 clones, about 80% of them singletons. No antigen is known for these receptors. The sequenced sample was PBMCs, obtained from a glioma patient whose treatment included an IDH1 peptide vaccine. Every receptor here comes from a man aged 30 to 39 with glioma.

The gene calls are TRBV28 and TRBJ2-1, with 11 bases matching TRBD2. This CDR3 comprises 18 residues. Trimming cost V 3 bases and J 2 bases; bases outside gene matches: 9. The germline gives CDR1 MDHEN, CDR2 SYDVKM. The CDR3 nucleotides read TGTGCCAGCAGTTTCCCACCGGGGACTAGCGGACCCTACAATGAGCAGTTCTTC. Encoded protein: CASSFPPGTSGPYNEQFF.

J is TRBJ2-5 and V is TRBV30; D not certain. V lost 0 bases, J lost 5 bases, and 7 bases lay in between. This CDR3 is built from 12 residues. Germline values: CDR1 GTSNPN, CDR2 SVGIG (reference sequence). CDR3 sequence (DNA): TGTGCCTGGAGTGTAGTGTCCGAGACCCAGTACTTC. It translates to CAWSVVSETQYF.

CDR3 residues: CASSIGEGGYTF. CDR3 coding DNA: TGTGCCAGCAGCATAGGGGAGGGCGGCTACACCTTC. This chain uses TRBV6-6 with TRBJ1-2; a weak D match, TRBD1 (5 bases). Trimming left V 6 bases short and J 8 bases short, with 13 bases between. The CDR3 is made up of 12 amino acids. Germline assignment: CDR1 MNHNY and CDR2 SVGAGI (reference sequence).

The sample holds one count of this clone. This sequence joins TRBV7-9 and TRBJ1-2; no clear D. Germline CDR1 reads SEHNR; CDR2 reads FQNEAQ (reference sequence). The germline V and J ends were trimmed by 2 bases and 0 bases, with 10 bases remaining between them. CDR3 size: 15 residues. The CDR3 loop is CASSLTGPPNYGYTF. CDR3 DNA sequence: TGTGCCAGCAGCTTAACCGGCCCTCCTAACTATGGCTACACCTTC.

This chain uses TRBV28 with TRBJ1-1, with 7 bases lining up with TRBD1. Germline loops: CDR1 MDHEN, CDR2 SYDVKM. The CDR3 runs 18 residues. J gave up 3 bases and V 4 bases, and 17 bases lay outside the gene matches. The CDR3 DNA is TGTGCCAGCAGTTCAGCACCAGGGGGAGGATGGAGAGACACTGAAGCTTTCTTT. Its protein is CASSSAPGGGWRDTEAFF.

This clone has just a few counts. The chain joins TRBV18 to TRBJ1-5; unclear D gene. Germline V gene sequence: CDR1 KGHSH, CDR2 LQKENI. V dropped 2 bases and J dropped 2 bases, with 4 bases sitting between them. The CDR3 spans 13 residues. CDR3 nucleotide sequence: TGTGCCAGCTCACCAGATCGCAATCAGCCCCAGCATTTT. It encodes CASSPDRNQPQHF.

The sample holds a few counts of this clone. This CDR3 reads CAYSGGNDNQPQHF. CDR3 sequence (DNA): TGTGCCTACTCAGGGGGGAATGACAATCAGCCCCAGCATTTT. The rearrangement uses TRBV30 and TRBJ1-5; TRBD1 matches at 7 bases. Looked up from germline, CDR1 is GTSNPN and CDR2 is SVGIG (reference sequence). The trim removed 7 bases at V and 3 bases at J, leaving 9 bases unmatched. The CDR3 spans 14 residues.

This sequence joins TRBV7-9 and TRBJ2-3, with TRBD2 as a possible D gene (6 bases). CDR1 is SEHNR, CDR2 FQNEAQ, per germline (reference sequence). The CDR3 extends over 16 amino acids. The germline V and J ends were trimmed by 5 bases and 1 base, with 16 bases remaining between them. The CDR3 sequence is CASSTLGGARTDTQYF. For the CDR3, the DNA is TGTGCCAGCAGCACCCTTGGCGGGGCACGCACAGATACGCAGTATTTT.

The chain recombines TRBV18 with TRBJ1-4; 7 bases are shared with TRBD1. The length of the CDR3 is 14 residues. Germline lookup yields CDR1 KGHSH and CDR2 LQKENI. The V and J ends lost 3 bases and 13 bases, in that order; junction bases with no gene match: 11. The DNA of the CDR3 is TGTGCCAGCTCACCCCCGGACAGGTTAGAAGGACTGTTTTTT. Protein: CASSPPDRLEGLFF. The entire variable domain, with the rest obtained from reference TRBV18 and TRBJ1-4, is as follows: NAGVMQNPRHLVRRRGQEARLRCSPMKGHSHVYWYRQLPEEGLKFMVYLQKENIIDESGMPKERFSAEFPKEGPSILRIQQVVRGDSAAYFCASSPPDRLEGLFFGSGTQLSVL.

The J gene is TRBJ2-5, the V gene TRBV5-1; perhaps TRBD2 as D (5 bases). Per germline, CDR1 SGHRS and CDR2 YFSETQ. Trimming removed 4 bases from V and 5 bases from J, with 18 bases in between. This CDR3 is built from 15 residues. The CDR3 bases are TGCGCCAGCAGCCCGGTCTACGCGGGCGAGGAGACCCAGTACTTC. Protein sequence: CASSPVYAGEETQYF.

The chain employs TRBV15 and TRBJ2-1; D perhaps matches TRBD1 (6 bases). The CDR3 runs 15 residues. Germline CDR1 is LNHNV and CDR2 is YYDKDF (reference sequence). Trimming left V 3 bases short and J 9 bases short, with 18 bases between. The CDR3 spells CATSRSQGRGSEQFF. In nucleotides, the CDR3 is TGTGCCACCAGCAGGTCACAGGGTCGTGGTAGTGAGCAGTTCTTC.

About this clone: This CDR3 is also generated by other DNA sequences in the sample. The V and J genes are TRBV11-1 and TRBJ2-7; no reliable D call. Trimming left V 5 bases short and J 0 bases short, with 5 bases between. Germline V lookup: CDR1 SGHAT, CDR2 FQDESV (reference sequence). The CDR3 has 12 residues. The CDR3 DNA follows: TGTGCCAGCAGCCATATCTCCTACGAGCAGTACTTC. The encoded protein is CASSHISYEQYF. Drawing the rest from reference TRBV11-1 and TRBJ2-7, the complete variable domain is EAEVAQSPRYKITEKSQAVAFWCDPISGHATLYWYRQILGQGPELLVQFQDESVVDDSQLPKDRFSAERLKGVDSTLKIQPAELGDSAMYLCASSHISYEQYFGPGTRLTVT.

This clone rates as medium-sized. The CDR3 nucleotides read TGTGCCAGTAGCCGGTCCAGGGCCAACTACGAGCAGTACTTC. Its protein product is CASSRSRANYEQYF. This chain uses TRBV19 with TRBJ2-7, with a possible D match to TRBD1 (5 bases). Trimming removed 6 bases at V and 3 bases at J, with 15 bases between. The CDR3 has 14 residues. CDR1 and CDR2 from the germline V gene are LNHDA and SQIVND (reference sequence).

The rearrangement links TRBV9 to TRBJ1-1, with D perhaps matching TRBD1 (5 bases). Trimming pared 0 bases from V and 4 bases from J, leaving 16 bases between. The CDR3 contains 16 residues. Looked up from germline, CDR1 is SGDLS and CDR2 is YYNGEE. The CDR3 loop reads CASSVDPMGEATEAFF. The CDR3 DNA reads TGTGCCAGCAGCGTAGACCCTATGGGGGAGGCCACTGAAGCTTTCTTT.

This chain uses TRBV5-5 with TRBJ2-5; D call uncertain. Trimming took 4 bases from V and 1 from J, leaving 20 bases between them. Germline assignment: CDR1 SGHKS and CDR2 YYEKEE (reference sequence). The length of the CDR3 is 17 residues. The CDR3 DNA follows: TGTGCCAGCAGCATCCACCCGACCTCCCGGCCCCAAGAGACCCAGTACTTC. Its translation is CASSIHPTSRPQETQYF.

In nucleotides, the CDR3 is TGTGCCAGTAGTGAGGGGGACACTGAAGCTTTCTTT. The encoded protein is CASSEGDTEAFF. This sequence joins TRBV19 and TRBJ1-1; D possibly corresponds to TRBD1 (6 bases). The CDR3 extends over 12 amino acids. With 5 bases removed from V and 3 bases from J, the gap between germline ends came to 7 bases. Germline V gives CDR1 LNHDA, CDR2 SQIVND (reference sequence).